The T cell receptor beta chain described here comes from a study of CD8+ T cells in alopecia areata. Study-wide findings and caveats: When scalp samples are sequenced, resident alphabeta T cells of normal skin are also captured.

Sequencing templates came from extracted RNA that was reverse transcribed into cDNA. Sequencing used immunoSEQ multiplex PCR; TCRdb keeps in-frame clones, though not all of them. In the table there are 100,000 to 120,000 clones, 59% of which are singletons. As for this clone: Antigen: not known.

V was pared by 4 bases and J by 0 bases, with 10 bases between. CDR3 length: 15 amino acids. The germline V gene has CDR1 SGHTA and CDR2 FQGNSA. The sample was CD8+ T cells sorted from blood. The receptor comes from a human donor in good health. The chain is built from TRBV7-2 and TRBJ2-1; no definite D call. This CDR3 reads CASSSDGSSYNEQFF. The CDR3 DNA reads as TGTGCCAGCAGCTCAGACGGTAGCTCCTACAATGAGCAGTTCTTC. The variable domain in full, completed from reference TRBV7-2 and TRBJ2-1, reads GAGVSQSPSNKVTEKGKDVELRCDPISGHTALYWYRQSLGQGLEFLIYFQGNSAPDKSGLPSDRFSAERTGGSVSTLTIQRTQQEDSAVYLCASSSDGSSYNEQFFGPGTRLTVL.